Following are 10 T cell receptor beta chains from one sample sequenced in a study of cytomegalovirus exposure and HLA in healthy donors. The repertoire was sequenced with immunoSEQ multiplex PCR; TCRdb's copy has only in-frame clones and lacks some. The table shows 200,000 to 250,000 clones, with roughly 83% occurring only once. Sequenced: PBMCs. These receptor sequences come from a young woman in good health and CMV-seronegative.

The chain couples TRBV9 to TRBJ1-1; no clear D gene. CDR3 length equals 14 residues. Per the germline V gene, CDR1 is SGDLS and CDR2 is YYNGEE. V was trimmed by 0 bases and J by 1 base, leaving 7 bases between them. The CDR3 loop is CASSVDPANTEAFF. CDR3 sequence (DNA): TGTGCCAGCAGCGTAGACCCCGCGAACACTGAAGCTTTCTTT.

This chain connects TRBV28 to TRBJ2-4; D unresolved. The CDR3 length is 14 residues. CDR1 MDHEN and CDR2 SYDVKM come from the germline V gene. Trimming removed 5 bases at V and 3 bases at J, with 11 bases between. The CDR3 sequence is CASSPSAIKNIQYF. The CDR3 nucleotides read TGTGCCAGCAGTCCGTCGGCAATCAAAAACATTCAGTACTTC.

This clone was recorded a few times. The rearrangement uses TRBV30 and TRBJ1-1, with 11 nucleotides matching TRBD1. V gave up 3 bases and J gave up 4 bases; unmatched junction bases: 7. This CDR3 region has 15 residues. Germline loops: CDR1 GTSNPN, CDR2 SVGIG (reference sequence). The CDR3 spells CAWRDLGQGGTEAFF. The CDR3 DNA reads TGTGCCTGGAGAGACTTGGGACAGGGGGGCACTGAAGCTTTCTTT.

The chain is built from TRBV30 and TRBJ1-3; maybe TRBD1 (5 bases). In germline, CDR1 is GTSNPN, CDR2 SVGIG (reference sequence). This CDR3 region has 17 residues. V lost 0 bases and J 0 bases, leaving 15 bases between the germline ends. The CDR3 DNA reads TGTGCCTGGAGTGTATATTCCACAGGATACTCTGGAAACACCATATATTTT. Residues: CAWSVYSTGYSGNTIYF.

This chain links TRBV5-8 with TRBJ2-5; possible D gene TRBD1, 5 bases. The V and J ends lost 1 base and 4 bases respectively, with 14 bases between them. The length of the CDR3 is 15 residues. CDR1 is SGHTS, CDR2 YDEGEE, per germline. The CDR3 bases are TGTGCCAGCAGCTTGAGGTCAGGGTGGTTAGAGACCCAGTACTTC. It codes for CASSLRSGWLETQYF.

This sequence joins TRBV5-1 and TRBJ1-2; TRBD1 is a possible D gene (5 bases). Trimming took off 5 bases at V and 3 bases at J, with 11 bases between the two ends. CDR3 length: 13 residues. Germline V gene sequence: CDR1 SGHRS, CDR2 YFSETQ. CDR3 in DNA: TGCGCCAGCAGGCAGCCGGGGGACTATGGCTACACCTTC. It codes for CASRQPGDYGYTF. Supplemented by reference TRBV5-1 and TRBJ1-2, the full variable domain reads KAGVTQTPRYLIKTRGQQVTLSCSPISGHRSVSWYQQTPGQGLQFLFEYFSETQRNKGNFPGRFSGRQFSNSRSEMNVSTLELGDSALYLCASRQPGDYGYTFGSGTRLTVV.

The table lists this clone with a few counts. In nucleotides, the CDR3 is TGTGCCAGCAGTCCTTGGGGACGGCCGAACACTGAAGCTTTCTTT. Its translation: CASSPWGRPNTEAFF. This rearrangement joins TRBV6-5 to TRBJ1-1; TRBD1 is a possible D gene (5 bases). V gave up 5 bases and J gave up 1 base, with 14 bases separating them. The CDR3 sequence is 15 residues long. Germline-derived CDR1 and CDR2 are MNHEY and SVGAGI.

The V call is TRBV18, the J call TRBJ1-1; 8 positions agree with TRBD1. The CDR3 sequence is 14 residues long. J lost 6 bases, V lost 3 bases, and 6 bases had no gene match. CDR1 is KGHSH, CDR2 LQKENI, per germline. CDR3 amino acids: CASSPITGGAEAFF. The CDR3 DNA reads as TGTGCCAGCTCACCGATTACAGGGGGGGCTGAAGCTTTCTTT.

This clone was detected only a few times. The chain carries TRBV30 and TRBJ1-1; 10 bases fit TRBD1. The length of the CDR3 is 11 residues. V was pared by 5 bases and J by 7 bases, with 1 base of the junction left unmatched. Germline V CDR1 and CDR2: GTSNPN, SVGIG (reference sequence). CDR3 sequence reads: CAWGTGVEAFF. CDR3 DNA: TGTGCCTGGGGGACAGGGGTTGAAGCTTTCTTT.

The chain uses TRBV6-5 and TRBJ2-3; D may be TRBD1 (6 bases). V lost 6 bases to trimming and J lost 1 base, with 14 bases between them. CDR3 length: 15 amino acids. Germline values: CDR1 MNHEY, CDR2 SVGAGI. The CDR3, as DNA: TGTGCCAGCAGCCCTACAGGGATGGGCACAGATACGCAGTATTTT. Translating gives CASSPTGMGTDTQYF.